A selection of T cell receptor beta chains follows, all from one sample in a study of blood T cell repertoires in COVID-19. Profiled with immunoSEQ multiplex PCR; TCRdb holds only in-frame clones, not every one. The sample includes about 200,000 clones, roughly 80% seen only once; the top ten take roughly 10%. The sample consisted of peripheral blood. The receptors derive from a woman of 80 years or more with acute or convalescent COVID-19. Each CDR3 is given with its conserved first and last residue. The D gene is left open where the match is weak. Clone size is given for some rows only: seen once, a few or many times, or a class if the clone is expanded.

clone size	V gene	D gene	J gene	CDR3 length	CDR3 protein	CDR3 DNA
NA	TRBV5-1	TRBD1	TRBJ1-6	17	CASSLACRDRPHSPLHF	TGCGCCAGCAGCTTGGCTTGCCGGGACAGACCGCATTCACCCCTCCACTTT
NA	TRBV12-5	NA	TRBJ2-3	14	CASEAGARRHTQYF	TGTGCTAGTGAGGCGGGGGCCCGCCGGCATACGCAGTATTTT
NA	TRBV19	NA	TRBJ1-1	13	CASSIQMNTEAFF	TGTGCCAGTAGTATTCAGATGAACACTGAAGCTTTCTTT
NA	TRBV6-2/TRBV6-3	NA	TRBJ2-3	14	CASSYWTTADTQYF	TGTGCCAGCAGTTATTGGACAACGGCAGATACGCAGTATTTT
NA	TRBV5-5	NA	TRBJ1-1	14	CASRTQGGNTEAFF	TGTGCCAGCAGAACACAGGGCGGGAACACTGAAGCTTTCTTT
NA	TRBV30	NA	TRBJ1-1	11	CAWSSAPEAFF	TGTGCCTGGAGCAGTGCCCCTGAAGCTTTCTTT
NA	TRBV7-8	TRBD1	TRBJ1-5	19	CASRSDRVGALYSNQPQHF	TGTGCCAGCAGATCCGACAGGGTTGGGGCACTATACAGCAATCAGCCCCAGCATTTT
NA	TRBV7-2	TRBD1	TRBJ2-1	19	CASSLNPSGTGSSYNEQFF	TGTGCCAGCAGCTTAAACCCCTCCGGGACAGGGAGCTCCTACAATGAGCAGTTCTTC
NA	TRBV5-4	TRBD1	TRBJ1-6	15	CASSFGTGHDLTLHF	TGTGCCAGCAGCTTCGGGACAGGGCATGACTTGACCCTCCACTTT
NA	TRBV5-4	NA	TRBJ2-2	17	CASSSELVAANTGELFF	TGTGCCAGCAGCTCTGAGCTCGTAGCCGCGAACACCGGGGAGCTGTTTTTT
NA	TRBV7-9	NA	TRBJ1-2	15	CASSLSASGNYGYTF	TGTGCCAGCAGCTTAAGCGCCAGCGGTAACTATGGCTACACCTTC
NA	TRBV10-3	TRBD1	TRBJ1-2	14	CAITSDRGSDGYTF	TGTGCCATCACTTCGGACAGGGGATCAGATGGCTACACCTTC
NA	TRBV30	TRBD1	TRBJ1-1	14	CAWTYGTANTEAFF	TGTGCCTGGACCTACGGGACAGCCAACACTGAAGCTTTCTTT
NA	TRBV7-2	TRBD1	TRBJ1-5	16	CASSLDNRGGNQPQHF	TGTGCCAGCAGCTTAGATAACAGGGGAGGCAATCAGCCCCAGCATTTT
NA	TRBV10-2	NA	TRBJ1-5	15	CASSESGHRNQPQHF	TGCGCCAGCAGTGAGTCGGGACATCGCAATCAGCCCCAGCATTTT
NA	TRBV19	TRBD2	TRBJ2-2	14	CASLGLASTGELFF	TGTGCCAGTTTGGGACTAGCCAGCACCGGGGAGCTGTTTTTT
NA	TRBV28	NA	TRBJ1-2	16	CASRISGTSSNYGYTF	TGTGCCAGCAGGATTTCCGGGACATCGTCTAACTATGGCTACACCTTC
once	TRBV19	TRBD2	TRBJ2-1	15	CASSIEGGPVNEQFF	TGTGCCAGTAGTATTGAGGGAGGGCCAGTCAATGAGCAGTTCTTC
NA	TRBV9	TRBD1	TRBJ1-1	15	CASSVGDSLRTEAFF	TGTGCCAGCAGCGTAGGGGACAGCCTGAGGACTGAAGCTTTCTTT
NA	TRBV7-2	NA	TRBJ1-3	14	CASSLAARRNTIYF	TGTGCCAGCAGCTTAGCTGCCAGAAGAAACACCATATATTTT
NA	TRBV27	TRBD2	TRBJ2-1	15	CASSLMAGVGNEQFF	TGTGCCAGCAGTTTAATGGCGGGAGTAGGCAATGAGCAGTTCTTC
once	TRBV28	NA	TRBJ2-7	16	CASSRSGQGSPYEQYF	TGTGCCAGCAGCAGATCAGGGCAGGGTAGTCCCTACGAGCAGTACTTC
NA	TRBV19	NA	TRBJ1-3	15	CASSMIGASGNTIYF	TGTGCCAGTAGTATGATCGGTGCTTCTGGAAACACCATATATTTT
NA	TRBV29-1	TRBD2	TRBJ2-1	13	CSMGLGGYNEQFF	TGCAGCATGGGACTAGGGGGTTACAATGAGCAGTTCTTC
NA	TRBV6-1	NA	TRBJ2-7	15	CASSDGGGRPYEQYF	TGTGCCAGCAGTGATGGCGGGGGCCGCCCCTACGAGCAGTACTTC
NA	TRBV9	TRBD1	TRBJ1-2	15	CASSVGTGGNYGYTF	TGTGCCAGCAGCGTCGGGACAGGTGGTAACTATGGCTACACCTTC
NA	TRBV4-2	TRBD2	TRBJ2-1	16	CASSQVWAGEGNEQFF	TGTGCCAGCAGCCAAGTTTGGGCGGGAGAAGGAAATGAGCAGTTCTTC
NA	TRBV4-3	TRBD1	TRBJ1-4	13	CASKSRGHEKLFF	TGCGCCAGCAAGAGCAGGGGGCACGAAAAACTGTTTTTT
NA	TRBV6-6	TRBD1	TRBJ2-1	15	CASTRGQGASNEQFF	TGTGCCAGCACCCGTGGGCAGGGGGCGAGTAATGAGCAGTTCTTC
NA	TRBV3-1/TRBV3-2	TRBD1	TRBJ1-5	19	CASSVTGTGGPYSNQPQHF	TGTGCCAGCAGCGTTACCGGGACAGGGGGTCCTTATAGCAATCAGCCCCAGCATTTT
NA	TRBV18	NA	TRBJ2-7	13	CASSPQTGYEQYF	TGTGCCAGCTCACCACAAACAGGGTACGAGCAGTACTTC
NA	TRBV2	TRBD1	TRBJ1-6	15	CASSAETGSDSPLHF	TGTGCCAGCAGCGCCGAGACAGGGTCGGATTCACCCCTCCACTTT
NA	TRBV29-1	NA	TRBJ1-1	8	CSVGGAFF	TGCAGCGTGGGGGGAGCTTTCTTT
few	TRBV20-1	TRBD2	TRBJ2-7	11	CRILAGGSPAF	TGCAGGATCCTAGCGGGAGGTTCTCCAGCCTTC
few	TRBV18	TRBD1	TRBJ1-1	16	CASSPGDRHMNTEAFF	TGTGCCAGCTCACCGGGGGACAGACACATGAACACTGAAGCTTTCTTT
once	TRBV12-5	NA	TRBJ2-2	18	CASGFEVNGREGAGELFF	TGTGCTAGTGGTTTCGAGGTAAACGGCAGGGAAGGCGCCGGGGAGCTGTTTTTT
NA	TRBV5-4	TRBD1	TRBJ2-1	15	CASSIDRGPYNEQFF	TGTGCCAGCAGCATAGACAGGGGGCCCTACAATGAGCAGTTCTTC
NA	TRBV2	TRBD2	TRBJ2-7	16	CASRYGTSMSSYEQYF	TGTGCCAGCAGGTACGGGACTAGCATGAGCTCCTACGAGCAGTACTTC
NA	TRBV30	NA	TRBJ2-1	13	CAWTGGNHNEQFF	TGTGCCTGGACCGGCGGAAACCACAATGAGCAGTTCTTC
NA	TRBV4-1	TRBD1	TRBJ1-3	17	CASSHMTGGISGNTIYF	TGCGCCAGCAGCCACATGACAGGGGGAATCTCTGGAAACACCATATATTTT
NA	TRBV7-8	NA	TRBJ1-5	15	CASSLAVRSNQPQHF	TGTGCCAGCAGCTTAGCCGTACGGAGCAATCAGCCCCAGCATTTT
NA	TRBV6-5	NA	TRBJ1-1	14	CASSYGGSNTEAFF	TGTGCCAGCAGTTACGGGGGGTCGAACACTGAAGCTTTCTTT
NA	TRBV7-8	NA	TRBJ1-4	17	CASSYTSPGQANEKLFF	TGTGCCAGCAGCTATACATCCCCGGGACAAGCTAATGAAAAACTGTTTTTT
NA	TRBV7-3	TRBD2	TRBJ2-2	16	CASSSLAGPAKGELFF	TGTGCCAGCAGCTCTTTAGCGGGTCCTGCCAAGGGGGAGCTGTTTTTT
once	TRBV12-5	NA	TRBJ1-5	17	CASGLVLGVISDQPQHF	TGTGCTAGTGGTTTGGTCCTGGGAGTTATTAGCGATCAGCCCCAGCATTTT
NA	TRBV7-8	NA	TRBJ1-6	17	CASSLGQANSYNSPLHF	TGTGCCAGCAGCTTAGGACAGGCGAACTCCTATAATTCACCCCTCCACTTT
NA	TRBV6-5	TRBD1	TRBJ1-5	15	CASSRQGEGNQPQHF	TGTGCCAGCAGTCGACAGGGGGAAGGCAATCAGCCCCAGCATTTT
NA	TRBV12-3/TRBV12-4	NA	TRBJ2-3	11	CASSAGDTQYF	TGTGCCAGCAGTGCGGGCGATACGCAGTATTTT
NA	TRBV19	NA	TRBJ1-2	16	CASSIDRGGATNGYTF	TGTGCCAGTAGTATAGATCGGGGGGGCGCTACCAATGGCTACACCTTC
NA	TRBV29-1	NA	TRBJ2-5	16	CSVDTLGRLRTEAQYF	TGCAGCGTAGATACTTTGGGGCGGCTCCGTACAGAGGCCCAGTACTTC
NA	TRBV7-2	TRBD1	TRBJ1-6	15	CASSPHGTGNGPLHF	TGTGCCAGCAGCCCCCACGGGACAGGGAATGGACCCCTCCACTTT
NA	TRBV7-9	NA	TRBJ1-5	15	CASSTSPGWDQPQHF	TGTGCCAGCAGCACCAGTCCGGGGTGGGATCAGCCCCAGCATTTT
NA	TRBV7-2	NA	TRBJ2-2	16	CASSLAGGSNTGELFF	TGTGCCAGCAGCTTAGCGGGGGGTTCGAACACCGGGGAGCTGTTTTTT
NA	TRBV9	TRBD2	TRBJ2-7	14	CASSALAGVSEQYF	TGTGCCAGCAGCGCCCTTGCGGGAGTAAGCGAGCAGTACTTC
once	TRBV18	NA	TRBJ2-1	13	CASSPSGINEQFF	TGTGCCAGCTCACCTTCGGGGATAAATGAGCAGTTCTTC